These 18 T cell receptor beta chains were sequenced from one sample in a study of human T cells and chemical hapten exposure. The time point is: patch test 1, 2 weeks after DPC sensitization. Treatment denoted: therapeutic diphenylcyclopropenone sensitization with weekly scalp DPC. A single record per CDR3 protein comes from TCRdb applying MiXCR to the RACE reads. Altogether 300,000 to 400,000 distinct CDR3 sequences are present, approximately 6.3% being singletons, with the ten largest covering 7% to 10%. The starting material was whole blood, obtained in connection with sensitization to the hapten diphenylcyclopropenone (DPC). All receptors derive from a woman between 18 and 29 years old with alopecia areata. Some clones in this sample may be carry-over from other donors' samples.

This clonotype was seen a handful of times. This rearrangement joins TRBV5-5 to TRBJ1-5; D call uncertain. V lost 0 bases to trimming and J lost 2 bases, with 6 bases between them. CDR1 is SGHKS, CDR2 YYEKEE, per germline (reference sequence). There are 14 residues in the CDR3. The CDR3 sequence is CASSLAWGNQPQHF. The CDR3 nucleotides read TGTGCCAGCAGCTTGGCCTGGGGCAATCAGCCCCAGCATTTT.

A few counts support this clonotype. The chain recombines TRBV5-1 with TRBJ2-5; the D is unclear. V was trimmed by 1 base and J by 7 bases, leaving 14 bases between them. Germline CDR1 is SGHRS and CDR2 is YFSETQ. The CDR3 runs to 14 residues. The CDR3 sequence is CASSLTGPTWTQYF. In DNA form, the CDR3 reads TGCGCCAGCAGCTTGACCGGCCCCACCTGGACCCAGTACTTC.

This clonotype was observed a handful of times. J is TRBJ1-4 and V is TRBV7-8, with 7 nucleotides matching TRBD1. The CDR3 is 15 amino acids. The germline V gene has CDR1 SGHVS and CDR2 FQNEAQ. After removal of 5 bases from V and 6 bases from J, the junction contained 9 bases not matched to a gene. This CDR3 is CASSGNRGTYEKLFF. The CDR3 DNA reads TGTGCCAGCAGCGGAAACAGGGGAACATATGAAAAACTGTTTTTT.

The table lists this clonotype with a few counts. The V call is TRBV6-6, the J call TRBJ1-5; perhaps TRBD1 as D (5 bases). V was cut by 4 bases and J by 0 bases, with 19 bases left in between. The CDR3 covers 18 residues. CDR1 is MNHNY and CDR2 is SVGAGI in the germline V gene (reference sequence). CDR3: CASSSPGPRAGSNQPQHF. CDR3 sequence (DNA): TGTGCCAGCAGTTCGCCCGGGCCCAGGGCGGGTAGCAATCAGCCCCAGCATTTT.

The V call is TRBV16, the J call TRBJ1-5, with TRBD1 as a possible D gene (6 bases). V was trimmed by 3 bases and J by 1 base, leaving 10 bases between them. The CDR3 loop spans 15 amino acids. CDR1 and CDR2 (germline): KGHSY, FQNENV. For the CDR3, the DNA is TGTGCCAGCAGCCATTATGACAGGAGCAATCAGCCCCAGCATTTT. As protein: CASSHYDRSNQPQHF.

V usage is TRBV4-2 and J usage is TRBJ1-1; D unresolved. V lost 0 bases and J 5 bases, leaving 7 bases between the germline ends. Germline V lookup: CDR1 LGHNA, CDR2 YNFKEQ. This CDR3 has 13 amino acids. The CDR3 sequence: CASSQDRETEAFF. CDR3 DNA: TGTGCCAGCAGCCAAGATCGGGAGACTGAAGCTTTCTTT.

Ten or more counts support this clonotype. The gene calls are TRBV5-1 and TRBJ1-4; D call uncertain. The CDR3 is 16 residues long. CDR1 and CDR2 (germline): SGHRS, YFSETQ. Trimming removed 0 bases from V and 10 bases from J, with 19 bases in between. The CDR3 DNA reads as TGCGCCAGCAGCTTGGAACAGCCCCGGCTATCGGGAAAACTGTTTTTT. Its translation is CASSLEQPRLSGKLFF.

J is TRBJ1-5 and V is TRBV5-8, with no clear D. Germline V lookup: CDR1 SGHTS, CDR2 YDEGEE. The CDR3 spans 12 residues. V was shortened by 0 bases and J by 7 bases, with 5 bases between the two germline ends. CDR3 coding DNA: TGTGCCAGCAGCTTGGACCCACAGCCCCAGCATTTT. Amino acid sequence: CASSLDPQPQHF.

The chain employs TRBV11-1 and TRBJ2-7, with 9 positions matching TRBD1. From germline, CDR1 is SGHAT and CDR2 FQDESV (reference sequence). The CDR3 contains 15 residues. The V gene end was trimmed by 4 bases and the J gene end by 7 bases; junction bases not matched to a gene: 11. CDR3 DNA sequence: TGTGCCAGCAGCTCTAGACAGGGGGTCAGCTGGGAGCAGTACTTC. It yields the protein CASSSRQGVSWEQYF.

The chain has TRBV7-8 and TRBJ1-6, with 7 bases that match TRBD1. V gave up 6 bases and J gave up 7 bases; unmatched junction bases: 6. The CDR3 loop spans 14 amino acids. CDR1 and CDR2 (germline): SGHVS, FQNEAQ. The CDR3 sequence is CASSDRVGNSPLHF. The CDR3 DNA reads as TGTGCCAGCAGTGACAGGGTTGGCAATTCACCCCTCCACTTT.

This chain uses TRBV7-9 with TRBJ2-5, with TRBD2 matching over 7 bases. With 3 bases clipped from V and 4 bases from J, the junction kept 8 bases outside the gene matches. There are 15 residues in the CDR3. Germline values: CDR1 SEHNR, CDR2 FQNEAQ (reference sequence). The CDR3 DNA reads TGTGCCAGCAGCTTCGTCGGACTAGAAGGAGAGACCCAGTACTTC. Amino acid sequence: CASSFVGLEGETQYF.

The chain combines TRBV4-3 with TRBJ2-1; 13 nucleotides align to TRBD2. The CDR3 is made up of 16 amino acids. Per germline, CDR1 LGHNA and CDR2 YSLEER. The V gene end was trimmed by 3 bases and the J gene end by 5 bases; junction bases not matched to a gene: 4. For the CDR3, the DNA is TGCGCCAGCAGCCAGACGGGACTAGCGGGGAACAATGAGCAGTTCTTC. As protein: CASSQTGLAGNNEQFF.

This clonotype was counted between two and nine times. The CDR3 sequence is CSARDSSRINQPQHF. CDR3 sequence (DNA): TGCAGTGCTAGAGATAGTTCTCGGATCAATCAGCCCCAGCATTTT. The chain uses TRBV20-1 and TRBJ1-5; D is ambiguous. The CDR3 is made up of 15 amino acids. The V gene's germline CDR1 is DFQATT and CDR2 SNEGSKA (reference sequence). V dropped 0 bases and J dropped 3 bases, with 12 bases sitting between them.

The CDR3 sequence is CASIPYPDGFNTEAFF. In DNA, the CDR3 is TGTGCCAGCATCCCCTATCCGGACGGATTCAACACTGAAGCTTTCTTT. The chain is built from TRBV6-2 or TRBV6-3 and TRBJ1-1; D unresolved. Germline-derived CDR1 and CDR2 are MNHEY and SVGEGT. The CDR3 is 16 amino acids. Deletions cut 7 bases from V and 2 bases from J, with 20 bases between.

V gene TRBV7-3 combines with J gene TRBJ2-1, with 14 positions matching TRBD2. V lost 5 bases and J lost 0; bases outside the gene matches: 9. This CDR3 contains 19 residues. Germline V gene lookup returns CDR1 SGHTA and CDR2 FQGTGA. The CDR3 region has the DNA TGTGCCAGCAGCCGAGCCGGGACTAGCGGGGGCCCCTCCTACAATGAGCAGTTCTTC. Amino acid sequence: CASSRAGTSGGPSYNEQFF.

This clonotype was observed at least ten times. The V and J genes are TRBV9 and TRBJ2-3, with 8 bases identical to TRBD2. CDR3 size: 15 residues. V lost 2 bases to trimming and J lost 5 bases; unmatched junction nucleotides: 7. Germline values: CDR1 SGDLS, CDR2 YYNGEE. The CDR3 DNA is TGTGCCAGCAGCGTGACCGGGACTAGATTAGATACGCAGTATTTT. Translation: CASSVTGTRLDTQYF. The complete variable domain, with remaining parts taken from reference TRBV9 and TRBJ2-3, reads DSGVTQTPKHLITATGQRVTLRCSPRSGDLSVYWYQQSLDQGLQFLIQYYNGEERAKGNILERFSAQQFPDLHSELNLSSLELGDSALYFCASSVTGTRLDTQYFGPGTRLTVL.

The V call is TRBV7-9, the J call TRBJ2-5; maybe TRBD1 (6 bases). The CDR3 contains 15 residues. V was cut by 1 base and J by 2 bases, with 11 bases left in between. CDR1 SEHNR and CDR2 FQNEAQ come from the germline V gene (reference sequence). This CDR3 is CASSLDRTVQETQYF. DNA for the CDR3: TGTGCCAGCAGCTTAGACCGGACAGTTCAAGAGACCCAGTACTTC.

V and J are TRBV6-2 or TRBV6-3 and TRBJ2-5; D is uncertain. The germline CDR1 and CDR2 sequences are MNHEY and SVGEGT. Trimming took 2 bases from V and 3 from J, leaving 7 bases between them. The CDR3 is 13 amino acids. The CDR3 loop is CASSYETEETQYF. The CDR3 DNA follows: TGTGCCAGCAGTTACGAGACCGAAGAGACCCAGTACTTC.